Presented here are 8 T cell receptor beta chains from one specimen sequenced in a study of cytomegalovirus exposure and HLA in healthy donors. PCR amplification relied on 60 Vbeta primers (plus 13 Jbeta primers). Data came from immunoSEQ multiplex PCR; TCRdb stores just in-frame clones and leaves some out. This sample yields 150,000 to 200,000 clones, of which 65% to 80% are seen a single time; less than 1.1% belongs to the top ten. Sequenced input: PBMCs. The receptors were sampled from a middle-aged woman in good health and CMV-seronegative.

This chain's CDR3 is CASSFLGAEQYF. CDR3 sequence (DNA): TGTGCCAGCAGCTTTTTGGGGGCCGAGCAGTACTTC. The chain links TRBV5-5 to TRBJ2-7, with D maybe TRBD1 (6 bases). Germline-derived CDR1 and CDR2 are SGHKS and YYEKEE (reference sequence). With 2 bases removed from V and 6 bases from J, the gap between germline ends came to 9 bases. The CDR3 sequence is 12 residues long.

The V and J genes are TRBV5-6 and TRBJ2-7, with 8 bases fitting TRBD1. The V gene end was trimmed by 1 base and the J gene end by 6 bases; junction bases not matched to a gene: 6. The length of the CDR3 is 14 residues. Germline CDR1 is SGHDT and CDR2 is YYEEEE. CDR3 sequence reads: CASSLFAGTGEQYV. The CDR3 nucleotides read TGTGCCAGCAGCTTGTTCGCAGGGACAGGCGAGCAGTACGTC.

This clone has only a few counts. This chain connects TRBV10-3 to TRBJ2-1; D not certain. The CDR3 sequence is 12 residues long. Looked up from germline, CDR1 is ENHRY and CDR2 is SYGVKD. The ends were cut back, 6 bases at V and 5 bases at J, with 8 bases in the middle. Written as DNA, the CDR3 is TGTGCCATCAGCTACGGTGACAATGAGCAGTTCTTC. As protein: CAISYGDNEQFF.

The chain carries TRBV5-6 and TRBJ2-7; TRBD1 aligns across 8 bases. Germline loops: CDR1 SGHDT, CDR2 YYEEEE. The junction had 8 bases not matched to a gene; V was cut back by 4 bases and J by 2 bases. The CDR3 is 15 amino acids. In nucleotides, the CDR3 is TGTGCCAGCAGCCCCGACAGGGGAAGTCCCTACGAGCAGTACGTC. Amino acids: CASSPDRGSPYEQYV.

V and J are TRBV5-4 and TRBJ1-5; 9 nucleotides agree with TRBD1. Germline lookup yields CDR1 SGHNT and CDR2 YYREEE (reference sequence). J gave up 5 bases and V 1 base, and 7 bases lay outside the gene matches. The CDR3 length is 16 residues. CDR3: CASSLFGQGKDQPQHF. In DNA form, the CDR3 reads TGTGCCAGCAGCTTGTTCGGACAGGGGAAAGATCAGCCCCAGCATTTT.

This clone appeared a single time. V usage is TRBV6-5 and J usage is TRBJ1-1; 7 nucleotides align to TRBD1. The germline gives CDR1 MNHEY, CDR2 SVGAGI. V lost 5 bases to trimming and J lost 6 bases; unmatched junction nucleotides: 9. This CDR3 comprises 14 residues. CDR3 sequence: CASSPTGNWAEAFF. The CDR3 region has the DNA TGTGCCAGCAGTCCGACAGGGAACTGGGCTGAAGCTTTCTTT.

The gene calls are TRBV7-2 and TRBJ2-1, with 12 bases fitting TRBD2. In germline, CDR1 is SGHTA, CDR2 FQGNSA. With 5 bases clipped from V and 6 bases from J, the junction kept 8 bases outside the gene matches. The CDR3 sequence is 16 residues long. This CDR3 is CASSLDPSGRGNEQFF. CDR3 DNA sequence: TGTGCCAGCAGCCTTGATCCTAGCGGGAGGGGCAATGAGCAGTTCTTC.

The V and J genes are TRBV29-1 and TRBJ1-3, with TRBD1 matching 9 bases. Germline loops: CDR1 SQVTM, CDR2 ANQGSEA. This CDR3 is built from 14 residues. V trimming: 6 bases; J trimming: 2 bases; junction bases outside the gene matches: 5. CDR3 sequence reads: CSVAGTGTGNTIYF. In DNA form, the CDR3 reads TGCAGCGTAGCCGGGACAGGGACTGGAAACACCATATATTTT.